The 27 T cell receptor beta chains below come from one sample, sequenced in a study of beta chain features in type 1 diabetes. The whole isolated RNA underwent reverse transcription, so sequencing captured expressed TCRB transcripts. Here immunoSEQ multiplex PCR was the method, and the copy in TCRdb shows in-frame clones only, minus some. The repertoire holds some 44,000 clones, with roughly 50% as singletons. The sequenced sample consisted of stem cell memory CD4+ T cells from blood. The origin of the receptors is a woman younger than 45 in good health.

The V gene is TRBV18, the J gene TRBJ2-1; maybe TRBD1 (5 bases). Germline-derived CDR1 and CDR2 are KGHSH and LQKENI. There are 13 residues in the CDR3. The V end was cut by 6 bases, the J end by 7 bases, with 13 bases between. CDR3 nucleotides: TGTGCCAGCTCGCCATCTAGACAGAATGAGCAGTTCTTC. It encodes CASSPSRQNEQFF.

The chain employs TRBV28 and TRBJ2-1, with a weak D call TRBD2 (6 bases). Deletions cut 4 bases from V and 0 bases from J, with 13 bases between. Germline loops: CDR1 MDHEN, CDR2 SYDVKM. The CDR3 totals 16 residues. In DNA, the CDR3 is TGTGCCAGCAGTTCGCTAGCGCCCAGCTCCTACAATGAGCAGTTCTTC. Translating it yields CASSSLAPSSYNEQFF.

This clone was seen a few times. This chain connects TRBV6-6 to TRBJ1-1, with D possibly matching TRBD1 (5 bases). Between the trimmed V and J ends, which lost 8 bases and 3 bases, there was a span of 16 bases. The CDR3 totals 14 residues. Germline V gives CDR1 MNHNY, CDR2 SVGAGI (reference sequence). CDR3 DNA sequence: TGTGCCAGCCAGGCAGGAGGGGCGGACACTGAAGCTTTCTTT. It encodes CASQAGGADTEAFF.

The chain carries TRBV7-3 and TRBJ2-1; D uncertain. The V gene lost 2 bases and the J gene lost 3 bases, with 8 bases spanning the gap. This CDR3 has 14 residues. CDR1 is SGHTA and CDR2 is FQGTGA in the germline V gene. DNA of the CDR3: TGTGCCAGCAGCTTAGCAGCGAACTACAATGAGCAGTTCTTC. It translates to CASSLAANYNEQFF.

The V and J genes are TRBV6-1 and TRBJ1-2; TRBD1 might be the D (5 bases). V was cut by 3 bases and J by 8 bases, with 19 bases left in between. Per germline, CDR1 MNHNS and CDR2 SASEGT. The CDR3 covers 15 residues. CDR3 loop: CASSELGAALGGYTF. CDR3 coding DNA: TGTGCCAGCAGTGAGTTAGGGGCCGCTTTGGGGGGCTACACCTTC.

The chain recombines TRBV6-5 with TRBJ1-5, with 8 bases that match TRBD1. V gave up 2 bases and J gave up 4 bases; unmatched junction bases: 4. Germline values: CDR1 MNHEY, CDR2 SVGAGI. This CDR3 is built from 15 residues. The CDR3 loop reads CASSYDRGLNQPQHF. CDR3 DNA sequence: TGTGCCAGCAGTTACGACAGGGGTTTGAATCAGCCCCAGCATTTT.

The chain is built from TRBV5-1 and TRBJ2-3, with a possible D match to TRBD2 (6 bases). The CDR3 is made up of 14 amino acids. V was clipped by 4 bases and J by 5 bases, with 14 bases between them. Germline loops: CDR1 SGHRS, CDR2 YFSETQ. Here the CDR3 reads CASSAGSSGDTQYF. The DNA for the CDR3 is TGCGCCAGCAGCGCGGGGAGTAGCGGAGATACGCAGTATTTT.

This rearrangement joins TRBV4-3 to TRBJ2-5; 8 positions match TRBD1. CDR1 and CDR2 from the germline V gene are LGHNA and YSLEER. This CDR3 has 14 amino acids. Unmatched junction bases numbered 5, after V lost 6 bases and J lost 2 bases. For the CDR3, the DNA is TGCGCCAGCAGTACAGGACAGGGTCAAGAGACCCAGTACTTC. It codes for CASSTGQGQETQYF.

This clone was seen a handful of times. V and J are TRBV27 and TRBJ2-1, with 8 nucleotides matching TRBD2. This CDR3 has 14 residues. V shed 6 bases and J 9 bases; nucleotides not matched to a gene: 10. The germline V gene encodes CDR1 MNHEY and CDR2 SMNVEV (reference sequence). The CDR3 coding sequence is TGTGCCAGCAGGGGGACTAGAACCCCCAGTGAGCAGTTCTTC. As protein: CASRGTRTPSEQFF.

The table lists this clone with a few counts. The gene calls are TRBV5-4 and TRBJ2-5, with TRBD1 matching 7 bases. Trimming removed 0 bases from V and 1 base from J; junction bases left unmatched: 6. The CDR3 has 16 residues. Germline V lookup: CDR1 SGHNT, CDR2 YYREEE (reference sequence). DNA of the CDR3: TGTGCCAGCAGCTTGGGGGGACAGAGTTTCCAAGAGACCCAGTACTTC. It yields the protein CASSLGGQSFQETQYF.

This sequence joins TRBV15 and TRBJ2-7; 9 bases map to TRBD1. Germline V gene lookup returns CDR1 LNHNV and CDR2 YYDKDF (reference sequence). The junction had 7 bases not matched to a gene; V was cut back by 3 bases and J by 4 bases. This CDR3 region has 15 residues. This CDR3 is CATSSNPGTGYEQYF. Written as DNA, the CDR3 is TGTGCCACCAGCAGTAATCCCGGGACAGGGTACGAGCAGTACTTC.

V and J are TRBV28 and TRBJ1-2; D is possibly TRBD1 (5 bases). The V gene lost 6 bases and the J gene lost 5 bases, with 10 bases spanning the gap. Germline V lookup: CDR1 MDHEN, CDR2 SYDVKM. CDR3 length equals 12 residues. The DNA for the CDR3 is TGTGCCAGCAGCTGGGGGACTTATGGCTACACCTTC. This gives the protein CASSWGTYGYTF.

CDR3 coding DNA: TGTGCCAGCAGCTTGTGGGGGGGCGCGAACTATGGCTACACCTTC. Encoded protein: CASSLWGGANYGYTF. The chain links TRBV5-6 to TRBJ1-2; tentatively, D is TRBD1 (6 bases). The CDR3 loop spans 15 amino acids. Per the germline V gene, CDR1 is SGHDT and CDR2 is YYEEEE. V gave up 1 base and J gave up 2 bases, with 12 bases separating them. Based on the CDR3 plus reference TRBV5-6 and TRBJ1-2, the full variable domain is DAGVTQSPTHLIKTRGQQVTLRCSPKSGHDTVSWYQQALGQGPQFIFQYYEEEERQRGNFPDRFSGHQFPNYSSELNVNALLLGDSALYLCASSLWGGANYGYTFGSGTRLTVV.

Only a few counts were recorded for this clone. The V call is TRBV7-3, the J call TRBJ2-1; 9 nucleotides agree with TRBD2. V was clipped by 4 bases and J by 8 bases; unmatched bases: 9. The V gene's germline CDR1 is SGHTA and CDR2 FQGTGA. The CDR3 extends over 15 amino acids. The CDR3 DNA reads as TGTGCCAGCAGCTCGGGGGCGGGAGGGCCTCATGAGCAGTTCTTC. This sequence encodes CASSSGAGGPHEQFF.

The J gene is TRBJ2-6, the V gene TRBV9; D is perhaps TRBD1 (6 bases). The V gene lost 4 bases and the J gene lost 0 bases, with 14 bases spanning the gap. In germline, CDR1 is SGDLS, CDR2 YYNGEE. The CDR3 extends over 17 amino acids. The chain's CDR3 is CASSTSGTRSGANVLTF. The DNA for the CDR3 is TGTGCCAGCAGCACATCCGGGACACGCTCTGGGGCCAACGTCCTGACTTTC.

This clone was found a few times. The chain employs TRBV6-1 and TRBJ2-3; TRBD2 aligns across 10 bases. CDR1 is MNHNS, CDR2 SASEGT, per germline. The CDR3 is 15 amino acids. With V trimmed by 6 bases and J by 4 bases, 7 bases remained unmatched. CDR3 sequence reads: CASSRAGGPADTQYF. The DNA for the CDR3 is TGTGCCAGCAGCCGAGCGGGAGGGCCAGCAGATACGCAGTATTTT.

The CDR3 is CASSTDPGGSYEQYF. The CDR3, as DNA: TGTGCCAGCAGCACCGATCCGGGAGGATCCTACGAGCAGTACTTC. The chain recombines TRBV7-2 with TRBJ2-5, with 7 bases fitting TRBD2. The J call may be wrong; the DNA end is better matched by TRBJ2-7. Germline CDR1 and CDR2: SGHTA and FQGNSA. The CDR3 consists of 15 residues.

The CDR3 sequence: CASSSPGTSGRETQYF. The CDR3 DNA follows: TGTGCCAGCAGTTCCCCCGGGACTAGCGGGAGAGAGACCCAGTACTTC. The chain joins TRBV27 to TRBJ2-5, with 14 positions matching TRBD2. The germline gives CDR1 MNHEY, CDR2 SMNVEV (reference sequence). CDR3 length equals 16 residues. The V gene end was trimmed by 4 bases and the J gene end by 4 bases; junction bases not matched to a gene: 5.

V usage is TRBV28 and J usage is TRBJ1-2; D is uncertain. The V and J ends lost 3 bases and 4 bases respectively, with 12 bases between them. The length of the CDR3 is 14 residues. The germline CDR1 and CDR2 sequences are MDHEN and SYDVKM. The CDR3 nucleotides are TGTGCCAGCAGTTTGTTGACGGAGGGCTATGGCTACACCTTC. It encodes CASSLLTEGYGYTF.

The chain carries TRBV29-1 and TRBJ2-7, with 10 bases lining up with TRBD1. The CDR3 has 14 residues. The V segment lost 5 bases and the J segment 5 bases; nucleotides outside the gene matches: 9. CDR1 is SQVTM and CDR2 is ANQGSEA in the germline V gene. The CDR3 sequence: CSVRLGQGKDEQYF. The CDR3 region has the DNA TGCAGCGTTAGACTGGGACAGGGGAAGGACGAGCAGTACTTC.

The V call is TRBV18, the J call TRBJ2-1; the match to TRBD2 covers 9 bases. J was trimmed by 5 bases and V by 3 bases; bases with no gene match: 5. CDR1 KGHSH and CDR2 LQKENI come from the germline V gene. The CDR3 length is 15 residues. The CDR3 bases are TGTGCCAGCTCACCCGGGACTAGCAGCAACAATGAGCAGTTCTTC. Its translation is CASSPGTSSNNEQFF. Together with reference TRBV18 and TRBJ2-1, the CDR3 gives the full variable domain: NAGVMQNPRHLVRRRGQEARLRCSPMKGHSHVYWYRQLPEEGLKFMVYLQKENIIDESGMPKERFSAEFPKEGPSILRIQQVVRGDSAAYFCASSPGTSSNNEQFFGPGTRLTVL.

The rearrangement links TRBV4-1 to TRBJ2-2, with 10 nucleotides matching TRBD1. V dropped 4 bases and J dropped 3; count of bases not matched to a gene: 5. The CDR3 consists of 16 residues. Germline assignment: CDR1 MGHRA and CDR2 YSYEKL. The CDR3 nucleotides are TGCGCCAGCAGCCCCCTCGGGACAGGGGACACCGGGGAGCTGTTTTTT. Translated: CASSPLGTGDTGELFF.

This chain links TRBV19 with TRBJ2-3; 12 positions agree with TRBD1. This CDR3 has 16 amino acids. With V trimmed by 4 bases and J by 3 bases, 5 bases remained unmatched. Germline loops: CDR1 LNHDA, CDR2 SQIVND (reference sequence). CDR3 residues: CASSNPGQGATDTQYF. The CDR3 nucleotides read TGTGCCAGTAGTAACCCGGGACAGGGGGCAACAGATACGCAGTATTTT.

The genes are TRBV6-5 and TRBJ2-1; 8 nucleotides match TRBD1. This CDR3 has 13 amino acids. The germline gives CDR1 MNHEY, CDR2 SVGAGI. V shed 6 bases and J 9 bases; nucleotides not matched to a gene: 7. The CDR3, as DNA: TGTGCCAGCAGAAGGACAGGGTTTTTTGAGCAGTTCTTC. Its translation: CASRRTGFFEQFF.

The chain joins TRBV11-3 to TRBJ2-6; D ambiguous. V dropped 1 base and J dropped 0 bases, with 4 bases sitting between them. Germline CDR1 reads SGHNT; CDR2 reads YENEEA. The CDR3 is made up of 15 amino acids. The CDR3 DNA reads TGTGCCAGCAGCTTAGGTCGCTCTGGGGCCAACGTCCTGACTTTC. Its translation is CASSLGRSGANVLTF.

The V call is TRBV5-4, the J call TRBJ2-1; 11 bases are shared with TRBD2. V was pared by 1 base and J by 7 bases, with 4 bases of the junction left unmatched. Germline V gives CDR1 SGHNT, CDR2 YYREEE (reference sequence). CDR3 length: 15 amino acids. CDR3 DNA: TGTGCCAGCAGCTTGACTAGCGGGAGACGGAATGAGCAGTTCTTC. It is translated as CASSLTSGRRNEQFF.

The J gene is TRBJ2-3, the V gene TRBV5-1; 7 bases align to TRBD2. The V and J ends lost 2 bases and 2 bases, in that order; junction bases with no gene match: 8. CDR1 SGHRS and CDR2 YFSETQ come from the germline V gene. This CDR3 has 16 residues. The CDR3 nucleotides read TGCGCCAGCAGCTTCAGAACTAGCGTCCCCACAGATACGCAGTATTTT. Its protein product is CASSFRTSVPTDTQYF. Together with reference TRBV5-1 and TRBJ2-3, the CDR3 gives the full variable domain: KAGVTQTPRYLIKTRGQQVTLSCSPISGHRSVSWYQQTPGQGLQFLFEYFSETQRNKGNFPGRFSGRQFSNSRSEMNVSTLELGDSALYLCASSFRTSVPTDTQYFGPGTRLTVL.